The TCR beta chain under discussion was sequenced for a study of blood T cell repertoires in COVID-19 (dated by TCRdb to the early 2020s). Context from the whole study: The collaborator samples originated in the United States, Italy and Spain and spanned the acute and convalescent phases of COVID-19. The prospective study material was composed of cDNA or gDNA derived from T cells, B-cell-depleted T cells, or PBMCs. The dataset comprised deeply sampled blood TCRbeta repertoires from subjects exposed to, actively infected with, or recovered from COVID-19. A freely available public database, intended as a resource for researchers studying the immune response to SARS-CoV-2, is where the repertoires were released. The samples were drawn from the first 160 participants of the ongoing ImmuneRACE study and from over a thousand subjects provided by 6 global collaborators. The sample metadata nearly always contained a de-identified subject ID, COVID-19 status, age in years and sex. Where available, HLA class I and class II types were obtained from metadata supplied by the sample provider rather than from assay-based typing. Here is what the overall study found, with its caveats: Clinical and demographic metadata were provided uncurated, with the amount varying by source and participant.

In Seattle, one collaborating source enrolled patients while the infection was active and tracked those patients longitudinally over the course of disease. Collaborating institutions collected whole blood in K2EDTA tubes following their own protocols. Collaborator samples were shipped for TCRbeta analysis as frozen whole blood, isolated PBMCs, or DNA extracted from either sample type. The immunoSEQ Assay, a bias-controlled multiplex PCR, was used to amplify TCRbeta CDR3 regions from genomic DNA. Per the source publication's procedure: The number of nucleated cells in each sample was estimated by amplification of reference gene primers within the assay. Sequence reads were collapsed and filtered to measure the absolute abundance of every unique TCRbeta CDR3 rearrangement. Productive Simpson clonality was computed per sample as the square root of Simpson's diversity index over productive rearrangements. The table comes from immuneACCESS by way of TCRdb, which keeps in-frame sequences with V and J called. Part of the clones is missing from these tables; in studies checked, under half for an unresolved V gene and the rest for unknown reasons. Clone size and V and J calls were adopted from that table, with D and trimming inferred from the DNA. This sample comprises approximately 210,000 clones, about 85% of them detected only once. Of the sample, roughly 10% falls within the top ten clones.

Trimming at the junction amounts to 0 bases on V and 7 bases on J, and the germline ends lie 9 bases apart. The cysteine opens and the phenylalanine closes a CDR3 of 14 amino acids. The kept DNA is CDR3 alone, 42 bases in frame from the first base. From a lookup of the germline V gene, CDR1 and CDR2 are MNHNS and SASEGT. A remark on this clone: It has no known antigen specificity. Base qualities are not at hand, and no much larger clone is one base apart.

The sequenced material came from peripheral blood. This clonotype was sampled from a woman older than 75 with COVID-19, enrolled during active disease. The V and J genes are TRBV6-1 and TRBJ1-4, with TRBD1 as a weak D call on 5 bases. The CDR3 protein sequence reads: CASSEALGGEKLFF. In nucleotides, the sequence is TGTGCCAGCAGTGAAGCGCTGGGGGGTGAAAAACTGTTTTTT.